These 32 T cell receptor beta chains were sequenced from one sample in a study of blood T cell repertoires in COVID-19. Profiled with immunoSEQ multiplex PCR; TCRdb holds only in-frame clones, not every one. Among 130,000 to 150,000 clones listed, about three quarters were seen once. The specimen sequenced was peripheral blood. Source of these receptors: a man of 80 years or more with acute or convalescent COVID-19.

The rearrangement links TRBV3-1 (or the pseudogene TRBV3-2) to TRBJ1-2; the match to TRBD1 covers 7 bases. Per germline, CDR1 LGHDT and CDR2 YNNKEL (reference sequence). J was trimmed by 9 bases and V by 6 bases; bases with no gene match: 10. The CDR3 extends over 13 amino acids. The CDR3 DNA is TGTGCCAGCAGGCAGACAGGGACGGAGAGCTACACCTTC. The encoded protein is CASRQTGTESYTF.

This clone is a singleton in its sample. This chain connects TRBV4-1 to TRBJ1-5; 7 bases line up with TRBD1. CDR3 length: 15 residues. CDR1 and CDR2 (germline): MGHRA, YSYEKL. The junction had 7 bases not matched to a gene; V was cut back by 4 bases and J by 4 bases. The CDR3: CASSPWSGGNQPQHF. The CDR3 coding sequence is TGCGCCAGCAGCCCCTGGTCAGGGGGAAATCAGCCCCAGCATTTT.

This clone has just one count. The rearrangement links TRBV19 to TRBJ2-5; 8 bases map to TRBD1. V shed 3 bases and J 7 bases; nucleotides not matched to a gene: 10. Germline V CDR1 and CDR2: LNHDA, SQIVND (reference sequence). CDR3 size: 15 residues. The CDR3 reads CASSISSGQGRTQYF. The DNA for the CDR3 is TGTGCCAGTAGTATTAGCAGTGGACAGGGTCGGACCCAGTACTTC.

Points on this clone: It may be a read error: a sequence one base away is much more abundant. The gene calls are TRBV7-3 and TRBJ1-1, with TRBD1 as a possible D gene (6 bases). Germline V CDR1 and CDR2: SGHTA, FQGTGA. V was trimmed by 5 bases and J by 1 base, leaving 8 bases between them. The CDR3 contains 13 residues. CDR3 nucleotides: TGTGCCAGCAGCCTACAGGGGAACACTGAAGCTTTCTTT. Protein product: CASSLQGNTEAFF.

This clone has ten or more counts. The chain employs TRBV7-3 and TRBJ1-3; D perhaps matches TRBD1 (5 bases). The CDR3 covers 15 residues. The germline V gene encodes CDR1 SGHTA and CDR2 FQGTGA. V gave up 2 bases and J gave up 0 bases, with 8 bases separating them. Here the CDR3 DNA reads TGTGCCAGCAGCTTACAGGGAACCTCTGGAAACACCATATATTTT. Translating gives CASSLQGTSGNTIYF.

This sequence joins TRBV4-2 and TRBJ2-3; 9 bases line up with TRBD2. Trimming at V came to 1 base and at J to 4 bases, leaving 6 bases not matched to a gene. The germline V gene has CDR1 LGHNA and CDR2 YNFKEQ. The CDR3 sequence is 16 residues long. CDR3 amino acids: CASSQGGGGDADTQYF. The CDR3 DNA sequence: TGTGCCAGCAGCCAAGGGGGCGGGGGGGACGCAGATACGCAGTATTTT.

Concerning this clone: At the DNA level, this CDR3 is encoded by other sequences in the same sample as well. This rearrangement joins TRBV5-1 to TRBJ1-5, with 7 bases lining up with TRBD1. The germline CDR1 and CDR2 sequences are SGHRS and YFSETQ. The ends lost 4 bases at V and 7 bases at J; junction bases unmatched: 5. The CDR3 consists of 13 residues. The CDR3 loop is CASSPDRDQPQHF. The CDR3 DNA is TGCGCCAGCAGCCCCGACAGGGACCAGCCCCAGCATTTT.

The CDR3 DNA follows: TGTGCCAGCAGTTTGAGGAGGAATGAGCAGTTCTTC. Encoded protein: CASSLRRNEQFF. The chain carries TRBV28 and TRBJ2-1; possible D gene TRBD2, 5 bases. Germline CDR1 is MDHEN and CDR2 is SYDVKM. V lost 3 bases, J lost 7 bases, and 7 bases lay in between. This CDR3 has 12 amino acids.

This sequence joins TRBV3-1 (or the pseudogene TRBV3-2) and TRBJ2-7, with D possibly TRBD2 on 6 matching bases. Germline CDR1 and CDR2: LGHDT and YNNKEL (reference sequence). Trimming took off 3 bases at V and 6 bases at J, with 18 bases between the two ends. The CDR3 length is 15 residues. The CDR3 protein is CASSQNPGVGSEQYF. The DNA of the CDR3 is TGTGCCAGCAGCCAGAATCCGGGGGTTGGGAGCGAGCAGTACTTC.

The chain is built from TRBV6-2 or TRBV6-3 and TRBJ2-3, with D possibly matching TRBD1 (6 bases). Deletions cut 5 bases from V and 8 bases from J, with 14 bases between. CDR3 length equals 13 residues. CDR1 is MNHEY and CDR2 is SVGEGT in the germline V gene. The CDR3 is CASSRLLGATQYF. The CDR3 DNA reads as TGTGCCAGCAGTCGCCTCTTGGGGGCTACGCAGTATTTT.

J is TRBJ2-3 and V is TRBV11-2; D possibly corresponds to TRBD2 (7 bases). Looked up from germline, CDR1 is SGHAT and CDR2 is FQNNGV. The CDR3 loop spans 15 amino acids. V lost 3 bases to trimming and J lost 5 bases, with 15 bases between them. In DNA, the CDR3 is TGTGCCAGCAGCTTTAAAGGGGGGGAGGGAGATACGCAGTATTTT. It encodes CASSFKGGEGDTQYF.

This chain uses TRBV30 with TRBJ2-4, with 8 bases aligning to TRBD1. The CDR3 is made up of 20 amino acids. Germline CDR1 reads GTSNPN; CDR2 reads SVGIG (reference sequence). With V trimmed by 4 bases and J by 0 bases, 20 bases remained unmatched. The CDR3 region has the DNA TGTGCCTGGATCCCCGCGGACAGGGCCGTTACAAGTTTAGCCAAAAACATTCAGTACTTC. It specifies CAWIPADRAVTSLAKNIQYF.

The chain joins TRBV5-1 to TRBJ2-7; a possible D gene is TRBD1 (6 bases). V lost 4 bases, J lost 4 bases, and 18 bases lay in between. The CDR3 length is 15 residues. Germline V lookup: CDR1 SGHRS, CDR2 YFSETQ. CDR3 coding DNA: TGCGCCAGCAGCCCGCAAGGGACACTTTTATACGAGCAGTACTTC. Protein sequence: CASSPQGTLLYEQYF.

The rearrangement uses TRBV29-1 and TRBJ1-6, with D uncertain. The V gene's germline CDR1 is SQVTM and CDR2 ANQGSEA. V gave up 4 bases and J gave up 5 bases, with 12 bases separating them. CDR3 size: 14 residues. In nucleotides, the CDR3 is TGCAGCGTTGGAACCGGCCGGGATAATTCACCCCTCCACTTT. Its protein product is CSVGTGRDNSPLHF.

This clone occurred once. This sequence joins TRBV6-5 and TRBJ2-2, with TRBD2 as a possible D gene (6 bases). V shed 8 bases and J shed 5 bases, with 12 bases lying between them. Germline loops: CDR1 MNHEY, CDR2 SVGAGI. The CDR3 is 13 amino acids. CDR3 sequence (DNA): TGTGCCAGCCATTTCGGGGGAACCGGGGAGCTGTTTTTT. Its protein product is CASHFGGTGELFF.

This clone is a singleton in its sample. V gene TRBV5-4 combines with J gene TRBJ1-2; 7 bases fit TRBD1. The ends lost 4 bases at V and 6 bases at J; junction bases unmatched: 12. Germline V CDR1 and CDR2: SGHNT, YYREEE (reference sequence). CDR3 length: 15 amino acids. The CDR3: CASSRLGQSIDGYTF. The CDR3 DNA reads TGTGCCAGCAGCCGCCTGGGACAGAGCATAGATGGCTACACCTTC.

For the CDR3, the DNA is TGCGCCAGCAGCCAACTAGCGGGGTCGCCCTATGAGCAGTTCTTC. This sequence encodes CASSQLAGSPYEQFF. The chain carries TRBV4-3 and TRBJ2-1; TRBD2 aligns across 9 bases. Per germline, CDR1 LGHNA and CDR2 YSLEER. The CDR3 contains 15 residues. J gave up 8 bases and V 2 bases, and 7 bases lay outside the gene matches.

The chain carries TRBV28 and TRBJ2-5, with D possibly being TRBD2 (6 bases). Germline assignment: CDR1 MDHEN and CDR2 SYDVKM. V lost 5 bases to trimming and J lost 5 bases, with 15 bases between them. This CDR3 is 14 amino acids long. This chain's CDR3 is CASSRLVSVETQYF. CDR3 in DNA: TGTGCCAGCAGTCGACTAGTTTCGGTGGAGACCCAGTACTTC.

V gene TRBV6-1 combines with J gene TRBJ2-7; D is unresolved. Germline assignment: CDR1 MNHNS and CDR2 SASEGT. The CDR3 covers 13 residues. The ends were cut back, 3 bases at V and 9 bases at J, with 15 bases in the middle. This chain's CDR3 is CASSETIDWRQYF. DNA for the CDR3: TGTGCCAGCAGTGAGACGATCGACTGGAGGCAGTACTTC.

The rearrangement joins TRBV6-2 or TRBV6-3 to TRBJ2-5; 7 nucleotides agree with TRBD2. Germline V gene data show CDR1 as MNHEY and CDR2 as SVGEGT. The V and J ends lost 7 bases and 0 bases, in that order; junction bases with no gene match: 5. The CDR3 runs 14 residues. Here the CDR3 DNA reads TGTGCCAGCACTTATAGCGGGTACCAAGAGACCCAGTACTTC. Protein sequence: CASTYSGYQETQYF.

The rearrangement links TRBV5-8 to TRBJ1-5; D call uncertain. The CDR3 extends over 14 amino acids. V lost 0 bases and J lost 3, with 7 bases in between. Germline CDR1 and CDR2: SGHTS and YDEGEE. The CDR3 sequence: CASSLGSLNQPQHF. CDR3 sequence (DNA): TGTGCCAGCAGCTTGGGCAGTCTCAATCAGCCCCAGCATTTT.

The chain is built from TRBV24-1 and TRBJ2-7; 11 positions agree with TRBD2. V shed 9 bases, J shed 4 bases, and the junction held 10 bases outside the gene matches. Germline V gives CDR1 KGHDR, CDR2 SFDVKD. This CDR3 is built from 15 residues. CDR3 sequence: CATSGTSGEPYEQYF. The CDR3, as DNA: TGTGCCACCTCCGGGACTAGCGGAGAACCTTACGAGCAGTACTTC.

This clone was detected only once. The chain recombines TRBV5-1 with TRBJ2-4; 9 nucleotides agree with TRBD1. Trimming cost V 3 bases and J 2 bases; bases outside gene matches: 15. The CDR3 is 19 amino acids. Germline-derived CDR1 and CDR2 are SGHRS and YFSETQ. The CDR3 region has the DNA TGCGCCAGCAGCTACATTGGTTCCGGGACAGGGCAAACCAAAAACATTCAGTACTTC. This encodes CASSYIGSGTGQTKNIQYF.

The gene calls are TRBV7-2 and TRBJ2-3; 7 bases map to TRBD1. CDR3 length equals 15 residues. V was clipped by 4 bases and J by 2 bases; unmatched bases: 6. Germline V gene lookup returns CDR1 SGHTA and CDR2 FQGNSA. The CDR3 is CASSYPGQITDTQYF. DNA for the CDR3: TGTGCCAGCAGCTATCCGGGACAGATCACAGATACGCAGTATTTT.

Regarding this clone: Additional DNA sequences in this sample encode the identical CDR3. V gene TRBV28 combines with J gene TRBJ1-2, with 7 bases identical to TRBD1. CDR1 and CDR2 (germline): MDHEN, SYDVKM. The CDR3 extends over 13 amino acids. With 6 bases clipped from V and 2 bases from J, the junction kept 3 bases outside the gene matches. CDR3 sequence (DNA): TGTGCCAGCAGCCCGGGACAGAACTATGGCTACACCTTC. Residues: CASSPGQNYGYTF.

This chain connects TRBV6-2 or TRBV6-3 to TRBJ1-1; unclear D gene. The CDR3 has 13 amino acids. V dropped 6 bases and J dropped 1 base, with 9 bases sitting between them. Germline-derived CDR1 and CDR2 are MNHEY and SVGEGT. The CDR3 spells CASSREANTEAFF. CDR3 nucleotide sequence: TGTGCCAGCAGCCGTGAGGCGAACACTGAAGCTTTCTTT.

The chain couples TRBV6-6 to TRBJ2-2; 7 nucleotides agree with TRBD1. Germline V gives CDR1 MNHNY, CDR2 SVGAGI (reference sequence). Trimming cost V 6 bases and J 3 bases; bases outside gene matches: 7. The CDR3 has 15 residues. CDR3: CASRPRQGDTGELFF. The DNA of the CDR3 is TGTGCCAGCAGACCTAGACAGGGTGACACCGGGGAGCTGTTTTTT.

In DNA, the CDR3 is TGTGCCAGCAGCACCCAGGGCGACACTGAAGCTTTCTTT. As protein: CASSTQGDTEAFF. This chain joins TRBV9 and TRBJ1-1; D may be TRBD1 (5 bases). Germline CDR1 SGDLS, CDR2 YYNGEE. The CDR3 has 13 residues. V gave up 4 bases and J gave up 3 bases, with 10 bases separating them.

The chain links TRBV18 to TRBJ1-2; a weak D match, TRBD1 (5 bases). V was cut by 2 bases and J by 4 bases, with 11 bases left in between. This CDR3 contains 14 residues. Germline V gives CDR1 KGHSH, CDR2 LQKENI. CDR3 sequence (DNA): TGTGCCAGCTCACCAGCGACAGACCTCTATGGCTACACCTTC. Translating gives CASSPATDLYGYTF.

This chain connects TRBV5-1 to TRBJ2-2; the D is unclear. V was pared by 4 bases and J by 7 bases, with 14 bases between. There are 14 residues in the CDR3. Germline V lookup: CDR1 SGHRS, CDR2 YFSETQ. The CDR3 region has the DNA TGCGCCAGCAGCCTCTCTCCGGAGCTCGGGGAGCTGTTTTTT. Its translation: CASSLSPELGELFF.

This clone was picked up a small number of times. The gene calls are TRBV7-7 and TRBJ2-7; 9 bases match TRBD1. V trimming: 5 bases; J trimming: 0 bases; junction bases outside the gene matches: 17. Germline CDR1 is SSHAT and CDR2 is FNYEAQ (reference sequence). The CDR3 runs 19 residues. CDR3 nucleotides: TGTGCCAGCAGCGAGTGGGCCGGGACAGGGCCCAGCAGCTCCTACGAGCAGTACTTC. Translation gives CASSEWAGTGPSSSYEQYF.

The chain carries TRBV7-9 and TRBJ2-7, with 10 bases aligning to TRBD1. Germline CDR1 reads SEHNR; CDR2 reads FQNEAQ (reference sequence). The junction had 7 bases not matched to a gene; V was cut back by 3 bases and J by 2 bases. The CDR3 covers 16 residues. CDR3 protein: CASSFSPGQGTYEQYF. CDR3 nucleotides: TGTGCCAGCAGCTTCTCTCCGGGACAGGGGACCTACGAGCAGTACTTC. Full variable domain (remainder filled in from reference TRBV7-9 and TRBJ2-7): DTGVSQNPRHKITKRGQNVTFRCDPISEHNRLYWYRQTLGQGPEFLTYFQNEAQLEKSRLLSDRFSAERPKGSFSTLEIQRTEQGDSAMYLCASSFSPGQGTYEQYFGPGTRLTVT.